A single T cell receptor (beta chain) is shown here with its context. Its antigen is still unknown. Germline V gene sequence: CDR1 SNHLY, CDR2 FYNNEI. The CDR3 length is 14 residues. J was trimmed by 6 bases and V by 5 bases; bases with no gene match: 7. This sample's time point: cycle 4 day 1 (C4D1), after less than 7 weeks of nivolumab. After autologous stem cell transplantation all patients relapsed, and prior brentuximab vedotin exposure differed between cohorts. This table comes from immunoSEQ multiplex PCR, and its TCRdb copy is limited to in-frame clones, with some not included. The data contain about 60,000 clones, 91% of them singletons. The entry originates in a study of PD-1 blockade in classical Hodgkin lymphoma. Study results and limitations: Exclusion was applied to patients who started nivolumab under 1 year after ASCT. Newly diagnosed patients had diversity similar to the baseline diversity of complete responders. Underlying causes for the observed repertoire differences were not defined, possibly disease activity or prior therapy. CD4+ TCR diversity, unlike CD8+, climbed significantly by C4D1.

The sequence was collected from a human donor with classical Hodgkin lymphoma. Sequences were derived from peripheral blood mononuclear cells (PBMCs), sampled before the fourth cycle of nivolumab. The chain has TRBV2 and TRBJ1-2; 9 bases agree with TRBD1. The CDR3 region is CASSHPDRGNGYTF. The CDR3 DNA reads as TGTGCCAGCAGTCACCCGGACAGGGGAAATGGCTACACCTTC. The whole variable domain, filled in from reference TRBV2 and TRBJ1-2, reads EPEVTQTPSHQVTQMGQEVILRCVPISNHLYFYWYRQILGQKVEFLVSFYNNEISEKSEIFDDQFSVERPDGSNFTLKIRSTKLEDSAMYFCASSHPDRGNGYTFGSGTRLTVV.